The 24 T cell receptor beta chains given below trace back to one sample, sequenced in a study of human T cells and chemical hapten exposure. Time point of the sample: patch test 1, 2 weeks after DPC sensitization. The treatment here: therapeutic diphenylcyclopropenone sensitization with weekly scalp DPC. One entry per CDR3 protein, called by TCRdb with MiXCR from the RACE reads. The table has fewer than 200,000 distinct CDR3 sequences, about 20% seen once; the top ten hold approximately 6.7%. The sample in question was whole blood, obtained in connection with sensitization to the hapten diphenylcyclopropenone (DPC). All receptors come from a woman between 45 and 65 years old with alopecia areata. Some clones in this sample may be carry-over from other donors' samples.

The gene calls are TRBV10-3 and TRBJ1-5; D is ambiguous. The germline V and J ends were trimmed by 4 bases and 5 bases, with 12 bases remaining between them. CDR3 length: 14 residues. CDR1 is ENHRY and CDR2 is SYGVKD in the germline V gene. CDR3 bases: TGTGCCATCAGTGTTGATGAGAGCGATCAGCCCCAGCATTTT. Translation: CAISVDESDQPQHF.

Only a few counts were recorded for this clonotype. The chain uses TRBV2 and TRBJ1-1, with D uncertain. With 2 bases removed from V and 1 base from J, the gap between germline ends came to 8 bases. In germline, CDR1 is SNHLY, CDR2 FYNNEI. The CDR3 is 14 residues long. The CDR3 bases are TGTGCCAGCAGTGAACGGGTGTCGAACACTGAAGCTTTCTTT. Amino acid sequence: CASSERVSNTEAFF.

As concerns this clonotype: One junction end disagrees with the germline gene, perhaps due to a read error. The V gene is TRBV5-4, the J gene TRBJ1-1; tentatively, D is TRBD1 (6 bases). Per germline, CDR1 SGHNT and CDR2 YYREEE (reference sequence). The CDR3 sequence is 13 residues long. The CDR3 reads CASSLWGTGLSLF. CDR3 bases: TGTGCCAGCAGCTTGTGGGGAACAGGGTTATCCCTTTTT.

This clonotype was observed many times. The chain joins TRBV10-3 to TRBJ1-1, with 7 positions matching TRBD1. The CDR3 sequence is 13 residues long. With 8 bases clipped from V and 0 bases from J, the junction kept 3 bases outside the gene matches. CDR1 and CDR2 (germline): ENHRY, SYGVKD. For the CDR3, the DNA is TGTGCCATCCGGGACAGCCTGAACACTGAAGCTTTCTTT. Its translation is CAIRDSLNTEAFF.

The chain joins TRBV9 to TRBJ2-5; D not resolved. V gave up 4 bases and J gave up 2 bases, with 15 bases separating them. Per the germline V gene, CDR1 is SGDLS and CDR2 is YYNGEE. The CDR3 has 15 residues. The CDR3 coding sequence is TGTGCCAGCAGCAGCCGTTCGGCCAATCAAGAGACCCAGTACTTC. As protein: CASSSRSANQETQYF.

This clonotype occurred many times. The chain joins TRBV2 to TRBJ1-5, with D tentatively TRBD1 (5 bases). V lost 8 bases and J lost 0, with 11 bases in between. The CDR3 length is 14 residues. CDR1 is SNHLY, CDR2 FYNNEI, per germline. The CDR3 nucleotides read TGTGCCAGCGACAGCTCCTATAGCAATCAGCCCCAGCATTTT. The encoded protein is CASDSSYSNQPQHF.

The chain carries TRBV5-6 and TRBJ1-6; TRBD1 is a possible D gene (6 bases). Germline lookup yields CDR1 SGHDT and CDR2 YYEEEE. The CDR3 spans 13 residues. The V and J ends lost 7 bases and 7 bases respectively, with 12 bases between them. The CDR3: CASHRAGNSPLHF. CDR3 bases: TGTGCCAGCCACAGGGCGGGGAATTCACCCCTCCACTTT.

This clonotype was seen only a few times. This chain uses TRBV19 with TRBJ2-3, with 14 positions matching TRBD2. V lost 10 bases and J lost 0; bases outside the gene matches: 24. This CDR3 is 22 amino acids long. Germline lookup yields CDR1 LNHDA and CDR2 SQIVND (reference sequence). The CDR3 coding sequence is TGTGCCACCAGGGACCCGGGACTAGCGGGAGCCTTTCCCGTCGGTAGCACAGATACGCAGTATTTT. Translating gives CATRDPGLAGAFPVGSTDTQYF.

This chain uses TRBV29-1 with TRBJ2-2, with a possible D match to TRBD2 (5 bases). The germline V and J ends were trimmed by 7 bases and 3 bases, with 9 bases remaining between them. Germline CDR1 SQVTM, CDR2 ANQGSEA. The CDR3 spans 12 residues. In nucleotides, the CDR3 is TGCAGCGGTCGGGGATACACCGGGGAGCTGTTTTTT. Translation gives CSGRGYTGELFF.

This clonotype was seen a single time. The chain couples TRBV23-1 to TRBJ2-7; D may be TRBD1 or TRBD2 (5 bases each). TRBV23-1 is an open reading frame, and its role is uncertain. The CDR3 extends over 14 amino acids. The V gene lost 2 bases and the J gene lost 3 bases, with 11 bases spanning the gap. DNA for the CDR3: TGCGCCAGCAGTCAACCGGGGCGAGACTACGAGCAGTACTTC. Translated, it gives CASSQPGRDYEQYF.

The genes are TRBV5-1 and TRBJ2-1; no firm D call. Trimming pared 2 bases from V and 3 bases from J, leaving 12 bases between. The CDR3 extends over 15 amino acids. The germline V gene encodes CDR1 SGHRS and CDR2 YFSETQ. In nucleotides, the CDR3 is TGCGCCAGCAGCTTATATAGTGGCCTCTACAATGAGCAGTTCTTC. This translates into CASSLYSGLYNEQFF.

Ten or more counts support this clonotype. The rearrangement links TRBV27 to TRBJ2-4, with D possibly matching TRBD2 (6 bases). Germline assignment: CDR1 MNHEY and CDR2 SMNVEV (reference sequence). The CDR3 has 16 residues. V lost 7 bases and J 4 bases, leaving 20 bases between the germline ends. The CDR3 here is CASTSHGGRDKNIQYF. The CDR3 coding sequence is TGTGCCAGCACATCTCACGGGGGTCGGGATAAAAACATTCAGTACTTC.

The V gene is TRBV29-1, the J gene TRBJ1-2; 10 nucleotides agree with TRBD1. The ends lost 7 bases at V and 4 bases at J; junction bases unmatched: 0. This CDR3 spans 11 amino acids. Germline CDR1 is SQVTM and CDR2 is ANQGSEA. The chain's CDR3 is CSGQGAYGYTF. The CDR3 region has the DNA TGCAGCGGACAGGGGGCCTATGGCTACACCTTC.

V is TRBV19 and J is TRBJ1-5, with no clear D. This CDR3 contains 14 residues. The germline V gene has CDR1 LNHDA and CDR2 SQIVND (reference sequence). Trimming pared 3 bases from V and 0 bases from J, leaving 6 bases between. The CDR3 sequence: CASSIVGSNQPQHF. For the CDR3, the DNA is TGTGCCAGTAGTATCGTCGGTAGCAATCAGCCCCAGCATTTT.

The rearrangement uses TRBV6-2 or TRBV6-3 and TRBJ1-1, with 7 bases lining up with TRBD1. CDR3 length: 13 residues. V trimming: 6 bases; J trimming: 0 bases; junction bases outside the gene matches: 1. Germline CDR1 is MNHEY and CDR2 is SVGEGT. CDR3 sequence: CASRGTVNTEAFF. DNA of the CDR3: TGTGCCAGCAGAGGGACAGTGAACACTGAAGCTTTCTTT.

The chain combines TRBV10-3 with TRBJ2-1; possibly TRBD1 or TRBD2 for D (5 bases each). Germline V gene lookup returns CDR1 ENHRY and CDR2 SYGVKD. Deletions cut 2 bases from V and 10 bases from J, with 21 bases between. The CDR3 totals 16 residues. The CDR3 nucleotides are TGTGCCATCAGTGAGCGGGACCCTCTCGAAGGTGGGGAGCAGTTCTTC. It is translated as CAISERDPLEGGEQFF.

The J gene is TRBJ1-1, the V gene TRBV7-3, with D unresolved. The CDR3 runs to 15 residues. Trimming stripped 6 bases from V and 0 bases from J, with 14 bases between. The germline CDR1 and CDR2 sequences are SGHTA and FQGTGA. The CDR3 DNA sequence: TGTGCCAGCAGTCTAGGAGGGCCTATGAACACTGAAGCTTTCTTT. Its protein is CASSLGGPMNTEAFF.

This clonotype was seen a few times. V and J are TRBV5-1 and TRBJ2-3; 12 bases agree with TRBD2. This CDR3 is built from 15 residues. The V and J ends lost 4 bases and 6 bases, in that order; junction bases with no gene match: 6. Per the germline V gene, CDR1 is SGHRS and CDR2 is YFSETQ. CDR3 coding DNA: TGCGCCAGCAGCCGACTAGCGGGGGATACGGATACGCAGTATTTT. The encoded protein is CASSRLAGDTDTQYF.

This clonotype was seen a handful of times. The V and J genes are TRBV6-6 and TRBJ1-6; 7 bases are shared with TRBD1. The CDR3 is 15 amino acids. Germline V CDR1 and CDR2: MNHNY, SVGAGI (reference sequence). J lost 4 bases, V lost 2 bases, and 2 bases had no gene match. The chain's CDR3 is CASSYGQAYNSPLHF. The CDR3 region has the DNA TGTGCCAGCAGTTACGGACAGGCTTATAATTCACCCCTCCACTTT.

V and J are TRBV11-1 and TRBJ1-2; D gene unclear. The CDR3 runs 13 residues. Per germline, CDR1 SGHAT and CDR2 FQDESV (reference sequence). Trimming left V 1 base short and J 6 bases short, with 9 bases between. CDR3 nucleotide sequence: TGTGCCAGCAGCTTAGTGCGGGCCAATGGCTACACCTTC. It encodes CASSLVRANGYTF.

The J gene is TRBJ2-3, the V gene TRBV19, with 8 bases that match TRBD1. CDR3 length: 13 amino acids. CDR1 and CDR2 (germline): LNHDA, SQIVND (reference sequence). J was trimmed by 5 bases and V by 5 bases; bases with no gene match: 3. DNA for the CDR3: TGTGCCAGTAGTGGGGGGACAGGAGATACGCAGTATTTT. It specifies CASSGGTGDTQYF.

This clonotype was seen a handful of times. This chain links TRBV7-9 with TRBJ2-2, with D hard to call. This CDR3 is 14 amino acids long. Trimming shortened V by 5 bases and J by 7 bases, and 14 bases separated the two germline ends. Germline assignment: CDR1 SEHNR and CDR2 FQNEAQ (reference sequence). Written as DNA, the CDR3 is TGTGCCAGCAGCGATTCACACGTCAACGGGGAGCTGTTTTTT. Translating gives CASSDSHVNGELFF. The full variable domain, with the rest looked up from reference TRBV7-9 and TRBJ2-2, is DTGVSQNPRHKITKRGQNVTFRCDPISEHNRLYWYRQTLGQGPEFLTYFQNEAQLEKSRLLSDRFSAERPKGSFSTLEIQRTEQGDSAMYLCASSDSHVNGELFFGEGSRLTVL.

The chain links TRBV20-1 to TRBJ2-1, with 16 bases matching TRBD2. V lost 5 bases, J lost 5 bases, and 9 bases stayed unmatched. The CDR3 has 17 residues. Germline CDR1 reads DFQATT; CDR2 reads SNEGSKA (reference sequence). The CDR3 sequence is CSAPGLAGGNTNNEQFF. CDR3 sequence (DNA): TGCAGTGCTCCGGGACTAGCGGGAGGGAACACCAACAATGAGCAGTTCTTC.

This clonotype was observed a handful of times. V gene TRBV11-2 combines with J gene TRBJ1-2, with 8 bases identical to TRBD1. The CDR3 contains 15 residues. V dropped 2 bases and J dropped 7; count of bases not matched to a gene: 9. CDR1 is SGHAT and CDR2 is FQNNGV in the germline V gene. The DNA of the CDR3 is TGTGCCAGCAGCTTACTTCAGGGGGCCGGTGGTGGCTACACCTTC. Its translation is CASSLLQGAGGGYTF.